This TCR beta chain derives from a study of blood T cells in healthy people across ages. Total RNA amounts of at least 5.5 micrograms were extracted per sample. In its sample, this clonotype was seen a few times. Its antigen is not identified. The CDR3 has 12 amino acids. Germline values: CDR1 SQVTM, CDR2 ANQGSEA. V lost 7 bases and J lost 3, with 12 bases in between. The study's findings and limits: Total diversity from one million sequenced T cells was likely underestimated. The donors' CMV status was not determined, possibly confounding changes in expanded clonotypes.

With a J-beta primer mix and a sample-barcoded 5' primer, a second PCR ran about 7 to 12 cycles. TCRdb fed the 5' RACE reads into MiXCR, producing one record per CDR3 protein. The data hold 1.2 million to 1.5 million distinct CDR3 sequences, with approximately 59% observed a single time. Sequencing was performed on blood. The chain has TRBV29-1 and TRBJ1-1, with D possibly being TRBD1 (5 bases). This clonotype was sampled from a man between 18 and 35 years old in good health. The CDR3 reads CSAQTDDTEAFF. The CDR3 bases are TGCAGCGCTCAGACAGACGACACTGAAGCTTTCTTT.